This TCR beta chain was recovered during a study of T cell repertoires in aging, cancer and after chemotherapy. A mixed TRB-A/B primer pool amplified rearranged TRB by multiplex touch-down PCR. Via MiXCR, TCRdb re-called the multiplex PCR reads, giving one row per CDR3 protein. The table shows 2,000 or so distinct CDR3 sequences, with 15% to 20% occurring only once. The template was genomic DNA from peripheral blood, not RNA. CDR3 length: 17 residues. The germline CDR1 and CDR2 sequences are SGDLS and YYNGEE. V was clipped by 0 bases and J by 0 bases; unmatched bases: 4. General study findings and limits: Compared with age-matched healthy donors, untreated hematological or solid cancer patients showed higher blood TCR clonality. Median generation probability rose over the chemotherapy interval in each cancer cohort, suggesting rebound thymic output. Loss of evenness, beyond lost richness, contributed to age-related TCR diversity decline in cancer patients.

To note about this clonotype: Its target is unknown.

The chain couples TRBV9 to TRBJ2-1, with 9 bases matching TRBD2. Sample: blood. This clonotype was obtained from a human donor with a solid tumor. The CDR3 DNA sequence: TGTGCCAGCAGCGTAGTCGATAGCGGGAGCTCCTACAATGAGCAGTTCTTC. Protein product: CASSVVDSGSSYNEQFF. Combining the CDR3 with reference TRBV9 and TRBJ2-1 gives the whole variable domain DSGVTQTPKHLITATGQRVTLRCSPRSGDLSVYWYQQSLDQGLQFLIQYYNGEERAKGNILERFSAQQFPDLHSELNLSSLELGDSALYFCASSVVDSGSSYNEQFFGPGTRLTVL.